Shown below are 7 T cell receptor beta chains from a single sample sequenced in a study of identical twins. TCRdb used MiXCR to reprocess the 5' RACE reads, holding one entry per CDR3 protein. The sample has 1,800,000 or so distinct CDR3 sequences, more than 30% seen once; the top ten hold about 0.27%. Sample: cord blood. The receptors were gathered from a newborn girl in good health.

With respect to this clonotype: Mismatch with germline at one junction end may stem from a read error. The chain combines TRBV3-1 with TRBJ2-4; tentatively, D is TRBD2 (6 bases). The CDR3 has 11 residues. The V gene's germline CDR1 is LGHDT and CDR2 YNNKEL (reference sequence). The CDR3 loop is CAGSLRGEQYF. Written as DNA, the CDR3 is TGTGCCGGCAGCCTCCGCGGGGAGCAGTACTTC.

The genes are TRBV4-1 and TRBJ1-5, with D unresolved. V lost 2 bases, J lost 7 bases, and 12 bases lay in between. Germline-derived CDR1 and CDR2 are MGHRA and YSYEKL. The CDR3 spans 14 residues. DNA of the CDR3: TGCGCCAGCAGCCAAAATAGGGCCGGACAGCCCCAGCATTTT. Its protein product is CASSQNRAGQPQHF.

This clonotype was seen at least ten times. The CDR3 is CASSFGGSSYNSPLHF. CDR3 in DNA: TGTGCCAGCAGTTTTGGGGGGAGCTCCTATAATTCACCCCTCCACTTT. This rearrangement joins TRBV28 to TRBJ1-6; the D gene is possibly TRBD1 (5 bases). The V and J ends lost 3 bases and 0 bases respectively, with 9 bases between them. This CDR3 contains 16 residues. The germline gives CDR1 MDHEN, CDR2 SYDVKM.

This clonotype occurred a few times. V is TRBV3-1 and J is TRBJ2-1, with TRBD2 matching over 8 bases. There are 16 residues in the CDR3. Germline CDR1 is LGHDT and CDR2 is YNNKEL (reference sequence). V trimming: 4 bases; J trimming: 0 bases; junction bases outside the gene matches: 5. CDR3 in DNA: TGTGCCAGCAGCCCCTTAGCGGGGTACTCCTACAATGAGCAGTTCTTC. This sequence encodes CASSPLAGYSYNEQFF.

The gene calls are TRBV6-1 and TRBJ1-2; D call uncertain. V lost 7 bases to trimming and J lost 4 bases, with 16 bases between them. The CDR3 has 14 amino acids. Germline CDR1 reads MNHNS; CDR2 reads SASEGT. The CDR3 bases are TGTGCCAGCACTCGGTTAGAAGTTGGCTATGGCTACACCTTC. This codes for CASTRLEVGYGYTF.

There are a few counts of this clonotype. This chain connects TRBV6-5 to TRBJ2-3; 11 nucleotides match TRBD2. Germline CDR1 is MNHEY and CDR2 is SVGAGI. This CDR3 is 15 amino acids long. After removal of 2 bases from V and 6 bases from J, the junction contained 4 bases not matched to a gene. The CDR3 spells CASSYGTSGSDTQYF. Written as DNA, the CDR3 is TGTGCCAGCAGTTACGGGACTAGCGGTTCGGATACGCAGTATTTT.

This clonotype was observed a few times. The rearrangement joins TRBV30 to TRBJ2-7, with TRBD2 as a possible D gene (6 bases). CDR3 length: 13 residues. Trimming removed 1 base from V and 3 bases from J, with 10 bases in between. Germline V gives CDR1 GTSNPN, CDR2 SVGIG (reference sequence). The CDR3: CAWSGLAYYEQYF. The CDR3 DNA is TGTGCCTGGAGTGGGCTAGCGTACTACGAGCAGTACTTC.